These 21 T cell receptor beta chains were sequenced from one sample in a study of vaccination and CD4 T cells after COVID-19. Treatment given: approximately 9-day PBMC culture with coronavirus spike peptide pools or control peptides (ViraFEST assay). Sequence data for DNA of cultured CD4+ T cells were generated by the Oncomine TCR Beta short-read assay. TCRdb recomputed calls from the PCR reads with MiXCR, one row per CDR3 protein. The sample records around 11,000 distinct CDR3 sequences, about 25% being singletons. For these receptors, no antigen is known. The sequencing used CD4+ T cells from blood, cultured in vitro, collected after SARS-CoV-2 vaccination. All receptors derive from a human donor who had recovered from COVID-19.

This clonotype was found a few times. The V and J genes are TRBV2 and TRBJ2-7, with D uncertain. Deletions cut 4 bases from V and 6 bases from J, with 10 bases between. The CDR3 runs 12 residues. Germline values: CDR1 SNHLY, CDR2 FYNNEI. CDR3 loop: CASSAPVAEQYF. The CDR3 region has the DNA TGTGCCAGCAGTGCCCCTGTGGCCGAGCAGTACTTC.

This chain joins TRBV20-1 and TRBJ1-1, with 7 nucleotides matching TRBD1. The germline V gene has CDR1 DFQATT and CDR2 SNEGSKA (reference sequence). The CDR3 contains 14 residues. V gave up 3 bases and J gave up 0 bases; unmatched junction bases: 4. CDR3 loop: CSASRRGLNTEAFF. The CDR3 DNA sequence: TGCAGTGCTAGTAGAAGGGGGCTGAACACTGAAGCTTTCTTT.

The rearrangement uses TRBV19 and TRBJ1-1; 7 bases line up with TRBD1. CDR3 size: 15 residues. With V trimmed by 5 bases and J by 0 bases, 6 bases remained unmatched. The germline V gene has CDR1 LNHDA and CDR2 SQIVND (reference sequence). For the CDR3, the DNA is TGTGCCAGTAGTTCCTGGACAGGCATGAACACTGAAGCTTTCTTT. As protein: CASSSWTGMNTEAFF.

Judged by abundance, this clonotype is medium-sized. The CDR3 protein is CASKRQGAGYEQYF. The CDR3 DNA is TGTGCCAGCAAGCGACAGGGGGCTGGTTACGAGCAGTACTTC. This chain uses TRBV7-2 with TRBJ2-7; 10 bases line up with TRBD1. CDR1 and CDR2 (germline): SGHTA, FQGNSA. This CDR3 contains 14 residues. V trimming: 7 bases; J trimming: 4 bases; junction bases outside the gene matches: 7.

This clonotype was picked up a small number of times. V is TRBV19 and J is TRBJ1-5; unclear D gene. The V and J ends lost 3 bases and 0 bases respectively, with 9 bases between them. Germline V lookup: CDR1 LNHDA, CDR2 SQIVND (reference sequence). CDR3 size: 15 residues. CDR3 sequence (DNA): TGTGCCAGTAGTATGAGGGAGAGTAGCAATCAGCCCCAGCATTTT. Translation: CASSMRESSNQPQHF. The full variable domain, rest sourced from reference TRBV19 and TRBJ1-5, is DGGITQSPKYLFRKEGQNVTLSCEQNLNHDAMYWYRQDPGQGLRLIYYSQIVNDFQKGDIAEGYSVSREKKESFPLTVTSAQKNPTAFYLCASSMRESSNQPQHFGDGTRLSIL.

This clonotype has just a few counts. The genes are TRBV20-1 and TRBJ1-2, with D maybe TRBD1 (5 bases). Germline V lookup: CDR1 DFQATT, CDR2 SNEGSKA (reference sequence). Between the trimmed V and J ends, which lost 2 bases and 6 bases, there was a span of 19 bases. This CDR3 comprises 15 residues. The chain's CDR3 is CSARSESGERDGYTF. CDR3 sequence (DNA): TGCAGTGCTAGATCCGAGTCGGGGGAAAGGGATGGCTACACCTTC.

The genes are TRBV7-6 and TRBJ1-1; D might be TRBD1 (5 bases). V lost 1 base and J 0 bases, leaving 6 bases between the germline ends. The CDR3 spans 14 residues. CDR1 and CDR2 from the germline V gene are SGHVS and FNYEAQ. The CDR3 protein is CASSLGQMNTEAFF. CDR3 coding DNA: TGTGCCAGCAGCTTAGGACAGATGAACACTGAAGCTTTCTTT.

This chain connects TRBV27 to TRBJ2-3, with D possibly TRBD1 on 5 matching bases. Per germline, CDR1 MNHEY and CDR2 SMNVEV (reference sequence). The CDR3 totals 15 residues. Trimming pared 4 bases from V and 3 bases from J, leaving 14 bases between. Written as DNA, the CDR3 is TGTGCCAGCAGTTCTTGGGGCAAGGGGACAGATACGCAGTATTTT. As protein: CASSSWGKGTDTQYF.

The rearrangement links TRBV20-1 to TRBJ1-1; D possibly corresponds to TRBD1 (6 bases). From germline, CDR1 is DFQATT and CDR2 SNEGSKA (reference sequence). CDR3 length: 14 amino acids. V was trimmed by 1 base and J by 4 bases, leaving 13 bases between them. CDR3 coding DNA: TGCAGTGCTAGAGTCGAAGGCAGGGGCACTGAAGCTTTCTTT. This gives the protein CSARVEGRGTEAFF.

Only a few counts were recorded for this clonotype. The rearrangement uses TRBV7-8 and TRBJ2-3; a weak D match, TRBD1 (6 bases). V lost 2 bases and J lost 0, with 15 bases in between. CDR1 and CDR2 from the germline V gene are SGHVS and FQNEAQ. This CDR3 spans 17 amino acids. The CDR3 region is CASSLLLGATSTDTQYF. The DNA of the CDR3 is TGTGCCAGCAGCTTACTTCTGGGGGCAACGAGCACAGATACGCAGTATTTT.

This clonotype has only a few counts. The gene calls are TRBV7-9 and TRBJ2-3, with TRBD2 identical over 8 bases. The CDR3 totals 16 residues. The J segment lost 2 bases and the V segment lost 4 bases, leaving 8 bases of the junction unmatched. CDR1 and CDR2 (germline): SEHNR, FQNEAQ (reference sequence). The CDR3 sequence: CASSSYRGGDTDTQYF. In DNA form, the CDR3 reads TGTGCCAGCAGCTCGTACCGGGGGGGGGACACAGATACGCAGTATTTT.

V is TRBV18 and J is TRBJ2-1; the D gene is possibly TRBD1 (5 bases). Looked up from germline, CDR1 is KGHSH and CDR2 is LQKENI. This CDR3 contains 14 residues. Trimming removed 5 bases at V and 5 bases at J, with 13 bases between. The CDR3 is CASSSTARDNEQFF. DNA for the CDR3: TGTGCCAGCTCATCTACCGCCAGGGACAATGAGCAGTTCTTC.

This clonotype has a handful of counts. The chain has TRBV19 and TRBJ2-1, with D possibly TRBD1 on 6 matching bases. V was pared by 8 bases and J by 5 bases, with 10 bases between. This CDR3 has 12 amino acids. From germline, CDR1 is LNHDA and CDR2 SQIVND (reference sequence). The CDR3 DNA follows: TGTGCCAGTCGACAGGTGGACAATGAGCAGTTCTTC. This encodes CASRQVDNEQFF.

The chain uses TRBV28 and TRBJ1-1; D is undetermined. The germline CDR1 and CDR2 sequences are MDHEN and SYDVKM. This CDR3 is built from 12 residues. V was cut by 3 bases and J by 3 bases, with 5 bases left in between. The CDR3 sequence: CASSFADTEAFF. The CDR3 nucleotides read TGTGCCAGCAGTTTTGCTGACACTGAAGCTTTCTTT.

Here the CDR3 DNA reads TGTGCCAGCAGTTTCCCCATGGGCTACACCTTC. Its protein is CASSFPMGYTF. This chain uses TRBV28 with TRBJ1-2; unclear D gene. The germline V gene has CDR1 MDHEN and CDR2 SYDVKM. The CDR3 totals 11 residues. The V end lost 3 bases, the J end lost 8 bases, and 7 bases lay between the germline ends.

This clonotype came up a few times. The V gene is TRBV4-3, the J gene TRBJ1-5; maybe TRBD1 (6 bases). Per the germline V gene, CDR1 is LGHNA and CDR2 is YSLEER. Trimming stripped 3 bases from V and 4 bases from J, with 10 bases between. The CDR3 contains 14 residues. CDR3: CASSQDSGNQPQHF. CDR3 nucleotide sequence: TGCGCCAGCAGCCAGGACAGCGGGAATCAGCCCCAGCATTTT.

The V and J genes are TRBV6-1 and TRBJ1-1, with D maybe TRBD1 (5 bases). Trimming cost V 6 bases and J 7 bases, with 12 bases left between them. The CDR3 totals 12 residues. Germline CDR1 and CDR2: MNHNS and SASEGT. The DNA for the CDR3 is TGTGCCAGCAGGGACAAGACGCGTGAAGCTTTCTTT. It codes for CASRDKTREAFF.

The chain employs TRBV6-5 and TRBJ2-2, with D possibly called TRBD1 or TRBD2 (5 bases each). The ends were cut back, 0 bases at V and 0 bases at J, with 11 bases in the middle. Germline V lookup: CDR1 MNHEY, CDR2 SVGAGI. The CDR3 extends over 17 amino acids. DNA of the CDR3: TGTGCCAGCAGTTACTCACTGGGACCGACGAACACCGGGGAGCTGTTTTTT. It is translated as CASSYSLGPTNTGELFF.

The chain is built from TRBV10-3 and TRBJ2-7, with 10 bases matching TRBD1. CDR3 length: 14 residues. Per germline, CDR1 ENHRY and CDR2 SYGVKD. With 7 bases clipped from V and 5 bases from J, the junction kept 8 bases outside the gene matches. The CDR3 loop reads CAIKPGQGNHEQYF. DNA for the CDR3: TGTGCCATCAAGCCGGGACAGGGGAACCACGAGCAGTACTTC.

This clonotype was observed a handful of times. This chain uses TRBV28 with TRBJ2-7; 10 bases line up with TRBD2. Trimming cost V 4 bases and J 5 bases; bases outside gene matches: 5. The CDR3 covers 14 residues. Germline V CDR1 and CDR2: MDHEN, SYDVKM. The CDR3, as DNA: TGTGCCAGCAGTTCTAGCGGGAGATTCGACGAGCAGTACTTC. This codes for CASSSSGRFDEQYF.

The chain couples TRBV7-9 to TRBJ2-1, with unresolved D. V was pared by 0 bases and J by 7 bases, with 13 bases between. There are 15 residues in the CDR3. Germline CDR1 is SEHNR and CDR2 is FQNEAQ (reference sequence). CDR3: CASSLAGYRENEQFF. The CDR3 coding sequence is TGTGCCAGCAGCTTAGCCGGGTATAGGGAAAATGAGCAGTTCTTC.